The following is a T cell receptor (beta chain) sequence with its context. Its antigen is currently not known. No base quality values were provided; no much bigger clone lies one nucleotide off. The CDR3, from cysteine to phenylalanine, totals 16 residues. Of the read, only the CDR3 DNA is kept; its 48 bases are in frame from base 1. V is reduced by 4 bases and J by 8 bases, leaving a spacing of 25 bases between them. CDR1 and CDR2 were assigned from the germline V gene as SGHRS and YFSETQ. The data belong to a study of regulatory T cells after allogeneic stem cell transplantation (dated by TCRdb to 2016 to 2019). Regarding the research as a whole: Patients were grouped by whether acute graft-versus-host disease developed within 100 days after stem cell transplantation. CD4+CD25+CD127- regulatory T cells were obtained from patient PBMCs by means of fluorescence-activated cell sorting. Conventional CD4+ T cells defined as CD4+CD25+/-CD127+ were also sorted and TCR-sequenced for comparison in the study. Between patients who did and did not develop acute graft-versus-host disease, the study compared the regulatory T-cell TCR repertoire following allogeneic stem cell transplantation. Overall study results and their limits: None of the regulatory T-cell clones was shared across all patients, and no significant correlation was found between sorted cell numbers and the inverse Simpson index. Compared with patients who had graft-versus-host disease, patients without the disease had a regulatory T-cell TCR repertoire that was more focused and less diverse. Conventional CD4+ T-cell repertoire diversity did not differ significantly between patients with and without graft-versus-host disease. Because the patient sample size was small, the findings needed validation in a larger cohort. Top 10 regulatory T-cell clones occupied a significantly larger repertoire share in non-GvHD patients, suggesting expansion of presumably allo-specific protective clones.

The time point label, as the study defines it: 30 days after allogeneic hematopoietic stem cell transplantation. At 30 days after allogeneic hematopoietic stem cell transplantation, peripheral blood mononuclear cells were collected from the patients. Sequencing took place on an Illumina MiSeq. Reverse transcription of RNA was performed with the SMARTer RACE cDNA Amplification kit, after which the TCR beta CDR3 region was amplified. RNA from sorted cells was extracted with the RNeasy Mini Kit. TCR beta amplicons were sequenced using Illumina paired-end sequencing. The study's own analysis went as follows. TCR repertoire analysis used MiXCR, VDJtools and the tcR R package. The inverse Simpson index was used to measure diversity, and clones were grouped as rare, small, medium or expanded based on each clone's proportion of the repertoire. TCRdb cleaned the public reads at Q25 with fastp, built clones with MiXCR and kept in-frame beta chains. Each CDR3 protein appears once, grouped with its most common genes and DNA. The V and J calls were determined by TCRdb, not by the authors. The sample records approximately 4,600 distinct CDR3 sequences, more than 95% of which are singletons. 35% to 45% of the sample belongs to the ten largest clones.

This sequence was found in a human patient who had an allogeneic stem cell transplant, so the T cells may come from the graft donor. The sequence joins TRBV5-1 to TRBJ2-7, and perhaps TRBD2 as D gene, on 7 matching bases. Here the sequenced sample was sorted CD4+ T cells from blood (whether regulatory or conventional is not recorded), taken 30 days after allogeneic stem cell transplant. The CDR3 sequence is CASSETAGAGYDKQYF. The sequence in DNA is TGCGCCAGCAGCGAAACCGCGGGGGCAGGGTACGACAAGCAGTACTTC. The CDR3, completed at both ends by the reference TRBV5-1 and TRBJ2-7 genes, gives the full variable domain KAGVTQTPRYLIKTRGQQVTLSCSPISGHRSVSWYQQTPGQGLQFLFEYFSETQRNKGNFPGRFSGRQFSNSRSEMNVSTLELGDSALYLCASSETAGAGYDKQYFGPGTRLTVT.